This TCR beta chain was observed in a study of T-cell memory formation after mild COVID-19. Study background: There were largely donor-specific TCR clusters.

A single record per CDR3 protein comes from TCRdb applying MiXCR to the 5' RACE reads. This table holds about half a million distinct CDR3 sequences, about 20% found once. J lost 1 base, V lost 5 bases, and 9 bases had no gene match. The germline V gene encodes CDR1 SEHNR and CDR2 FQNEAQ (reference sequence). This CDR3 contains 17 residues. The chain joins TRBV7-9 to TRBJ2-2, with 8 bases fitting TRBD2. The specimen was PBMCs or a T cell subset sorted from them (not recorded which). The clonotype comes from an adult woman who had mild COVID-19 (a few samples of this study predate the infection). Cell type and time point are not known. The CDR3 DNA reads as TGTGCCAGCAGCAGCCCCGTTGCGGGGGGGAACACCGGGGAGCTGTTTTTT. Its translation: CASSSPVAGGNTGELFF.